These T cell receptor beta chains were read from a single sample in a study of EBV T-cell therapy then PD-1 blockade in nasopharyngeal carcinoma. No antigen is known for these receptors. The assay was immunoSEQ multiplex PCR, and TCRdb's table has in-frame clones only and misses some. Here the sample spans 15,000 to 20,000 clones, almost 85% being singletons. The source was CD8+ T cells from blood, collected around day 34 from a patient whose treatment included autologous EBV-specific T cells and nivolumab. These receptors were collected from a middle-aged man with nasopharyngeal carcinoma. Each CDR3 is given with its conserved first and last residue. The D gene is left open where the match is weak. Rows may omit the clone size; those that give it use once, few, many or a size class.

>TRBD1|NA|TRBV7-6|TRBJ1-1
CASSFRGRGAEAFF
TGTGCCAGCAGCTTCAGGGGGCGGGGGGCTGAAGCTTTCTTT
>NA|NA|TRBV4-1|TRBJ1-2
CASSPSGGIYGYTF
TGCGCCAGCAGCCCCAGTGGGGGGATATATGGCTACACCTTC
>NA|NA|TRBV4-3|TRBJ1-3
CASSQGQAPGNTIYF
TGCGCCAGCAGCCAAGGGCAGGCTCCTGGAAACACCATATATTTT
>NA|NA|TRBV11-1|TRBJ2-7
CASSLALGFREQYF
TGTGCCAGCAGCTTAGCGCTGGGGTTCCGCGAGCAGTACTTC
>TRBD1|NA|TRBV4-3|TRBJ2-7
CASSQATGTDEQYF
TGCGCCAGCAGCCAAGCGACAGGGACCGACGAGCAGTACTTC
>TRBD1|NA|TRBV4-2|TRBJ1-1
CASSPGQDSNTEAFF
TGTGCCAGCAGCCCCGGACAGGACTCCAACACTGAAGCTTTCTTT
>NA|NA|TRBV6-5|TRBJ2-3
CASSFGLLRGDTQYF
TGTGCCAGCAGTTTCGGACTTTTACGCGGAGATACGCAGTATTTT
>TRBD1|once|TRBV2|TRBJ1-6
CASSVDGQGSSYNSPLHF
TGTGCCAGCAGTGTAGACGGACAGGGTAGCTCCTATAATTCACCCCTCCACTTT
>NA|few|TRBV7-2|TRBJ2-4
CASSLSGTVAKNIQYF
TGTGCCAGCAGCCTCTCCGGGACGGTAGCCAAAAACATTCAGTACTTC
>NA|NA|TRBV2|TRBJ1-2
CASSVGRVNSGYTF
TGTGCCAGCAGTGTTGGCAGGGTGAACTCTGGCTACACCTTC
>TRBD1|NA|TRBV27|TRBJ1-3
CASSLNRGNTIYF
TGTGCCAGCAGTTTAAACAGGGGCAACACCATATATTTT
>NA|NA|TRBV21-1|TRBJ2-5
CASSLHLQGLHQETQYF
TGTGCCAGCAGCCTACATCTACAGGGTCTCCACCAAGAGACCCAGTACTTC
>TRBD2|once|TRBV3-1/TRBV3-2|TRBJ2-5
CASSPGTSGGGLETQYF
TGTGCCAGCAGCCCCGGGACTAGCGGGGGCGGGTTGGAGACCCAGTACTTC
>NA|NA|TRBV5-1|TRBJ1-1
CASSLEGRGNTEAFF
TGCGCCAGCAGCTTGGAAGGGCGCGGGAACACTGAAGCTTTCTTT
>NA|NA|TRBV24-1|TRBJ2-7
CATSDPPSGNEQYF
TGTGCCACCAGTGATCCTCCGTCGGGGAACGAGCAGTACTTC
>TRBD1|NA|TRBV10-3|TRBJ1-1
CAISGTGMNTEAFF
TGTGCCATCAGCGGGACAGGAATGAACACTGAAGCTTTCTTT
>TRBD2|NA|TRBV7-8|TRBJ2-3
CASSLSAGGRADTQYF
TGTGCCAGCAGCTTATCGGCGGGGGGTAGGGCAGATACGCAGTATTTT
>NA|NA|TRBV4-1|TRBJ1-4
CASSQAGVSTNEKLFF
TGCGCCAGCAGCCAAGCTGGGGTATCAACTAATGAAAAACTGTTTTTT
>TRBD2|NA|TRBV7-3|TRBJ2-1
CASSLSSYGWTSGDNEQFF
TGTGCCAGCAGCTTATCTTCTTACGGGTGGACTAGCGGGGACAATGAGCAGTTCTTC
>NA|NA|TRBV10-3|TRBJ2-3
CAISGSGRSTDTQYF
TGTGCCATCAGTGGTTCAGGGAGAAGCACAGATACGCAGTATTTT
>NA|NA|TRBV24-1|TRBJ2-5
CATSDLSQVGGETQYF
TGTGCCACCAGTGATTTGTCCCAGGTTGGGGGGGAGACCCAGTACTTC
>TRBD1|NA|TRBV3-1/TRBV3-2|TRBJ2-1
CASSQATTGAYNEQFF
TGTGCCAGCAGCCAAGCCACGACAGGGGCCTACAATGAGCAGTTCTTC
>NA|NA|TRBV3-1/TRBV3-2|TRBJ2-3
CASSRGTDRDTQYF
TGTGCCAGCAGCCGCGGGACCGATAGAGATACGCAGTATTTT
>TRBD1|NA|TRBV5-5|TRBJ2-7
CASSRGQAYEQYF
TGTGCCAGCAGTCGGGGACAGGCCTACGAGCAGTACTTC
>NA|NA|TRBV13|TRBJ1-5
CASSNHRVEPQHF
TGTGCCAGCAGCAACCACAGGGTTGAACCCCAGCATTTT
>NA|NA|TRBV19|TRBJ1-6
CASSSRDSPGFGTPLHF
TGTGCCAGTAGTTCTCGGGACTCCCCTGGGTTTGGGACACCCCTCCACTTT
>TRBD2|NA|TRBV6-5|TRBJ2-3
CASSYSLVAGDTQYF
TGTGCCAGCAGTTACTCGTTGGTAGCGGGAGATACGCAGTATTTT
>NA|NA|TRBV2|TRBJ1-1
CASSEWVTSRTEAFF
TGTGCCAGCAGTGAATGGGTGACCTCACGGACTGAAGCTTTCTTT
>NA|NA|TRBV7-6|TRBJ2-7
CASSQGSAAYEQYF
TGTGCCAGCAGCCAGGGATCGGCCGCCTACGAGCAGTACTTC
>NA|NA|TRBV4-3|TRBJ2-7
CASSQGTGDYEQYF
TGCGCCAGCAGCCAAGGGACCGGCGACTACGAGCAGTACTTC
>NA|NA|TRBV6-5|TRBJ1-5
CASNSVRGSNQPQHF
TGTGCCAGCAACAGCGTCCGTGGTAGCAATCAGCCCCAGCATTTT
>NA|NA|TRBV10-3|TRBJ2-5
CAIGGGWETQYF
TGTGCCATCGGAGGGGGCTGGGAGACCCAGTACTTC
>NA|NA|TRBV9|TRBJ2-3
CASSEGSSYTQYF
TGTGCCAGCAGCGAGGGGAGCTCGTATACGCAGTATTTT
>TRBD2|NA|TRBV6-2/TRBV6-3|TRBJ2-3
CASSFGGASDTQYF
TGTGCCAGCAGTTTCGGGGGGGCCTCAGATACGCAGTATTTT
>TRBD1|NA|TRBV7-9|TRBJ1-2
CASSPGQGVGGYTF
TGTGCCAGCAGCCCGGGACAGGGTGTGGGTGGCTACACCTTC
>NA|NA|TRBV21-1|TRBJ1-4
CADRGQEKLFF
TGTGCCGACAGGGGGCAGGAAAAACTGTTTTTT
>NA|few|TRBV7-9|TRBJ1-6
CASTSPGLGQGYNSPLHF
TGTGCCAGCACCTCCCCAGGTTTGGGTCAGGGGTATAATTCACCCCTCCACTTT
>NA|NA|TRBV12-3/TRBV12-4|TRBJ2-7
CASSSGTTYEQYF
TGTGCCAGCAGTTCGGGGACAACTTACGAGCAGTACTTC
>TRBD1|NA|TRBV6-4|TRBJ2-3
CASSARDRDTDTQYF
TGTGCCAGCAGTGCCAGGGACAGGGACACAGATACGCAGTATTTT
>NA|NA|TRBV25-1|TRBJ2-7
CASSEWRRGNEQYF
TGTGCCAGCAGTGAATGGCGCCGGGGGAACGAGCAGTACTTC
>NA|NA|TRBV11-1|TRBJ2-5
CASSLSGETQYF
TGTGCCAGCAGCTTGAGCGGAGAGACCCAGTACTTC
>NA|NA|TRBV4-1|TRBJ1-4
CASSQDAGKGSEKLFF
TGCGCCAGCAGCCAAGATGCGGGAAAGGGGTCGGAAAAACTGTTTTTT
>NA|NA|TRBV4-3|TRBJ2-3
CASSQGMETHTDTQYF
TGCGCCAGCAGCCAAGGGATGGAGACCCACACAGATACGCAGTATTTT
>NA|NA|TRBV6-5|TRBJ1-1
CASSFTETGEAFF
TGTGCCAGCAGTTTCACTGAGACAGGTGAAGCTTTCTTT
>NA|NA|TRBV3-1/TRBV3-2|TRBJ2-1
CASSQDPIGQTEINEQFF
TGTGCCAGCAGCCAAGATCCTATAGGGCAGACGGAGATCAATGAGCAGTTCTTC
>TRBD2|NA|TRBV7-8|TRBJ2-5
CASSSLAGGSETQYF
TGTGCCAGCAGCTCTCTAGCGGGGGGGTCGGAGACCCAGTACTTC
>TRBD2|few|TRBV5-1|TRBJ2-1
CASSHPTSGGATEQFF
TGCGCCAGCAGCCATCCTACTAGCGGGGGGGCCACTGAGCAGTTCTTC
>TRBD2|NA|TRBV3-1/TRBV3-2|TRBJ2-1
CASSLSGGPYNEQFF
TGTGCCAGCAGCCTTAGCGGGGGGCCTTACAATGAGCAGTTCTTC
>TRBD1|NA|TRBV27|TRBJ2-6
CASSPGTGVLLTF
TGTGCCAGCAGTCCCGGGACAGGGGTTCTCCTGACTTTC
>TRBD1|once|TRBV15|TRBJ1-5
CATDATGDQPQHF
TGTGCCACTGACGCGACAGGGGATCAGCCCCAGCATTTT
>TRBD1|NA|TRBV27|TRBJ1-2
CASTTGGYGYTF
TGTGCCAGCACCACAGGGGGGTATGGCTACACCTTC
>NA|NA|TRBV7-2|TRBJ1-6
CASSPAREPNSPLHF
TGTGCCAGCAGCCCCGCCAGGGAACCCAATTCACCCCTCCACTTT
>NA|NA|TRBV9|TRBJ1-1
CASSVEGGVNTEAFF
TGTGCCAGCAGCGTAGAAGGGGGGGTGAACACTGAAGCTTTCTTT
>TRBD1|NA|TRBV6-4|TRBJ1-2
CASSDGTGERGYTF
TGTGCCAGCAGTGACGGGACAGGGGAGCGGGGCTACACCTTC
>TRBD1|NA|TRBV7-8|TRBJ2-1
CASSLQGQHNEQFF
TGTGCCAGCAGCTTACAGGGACAGCACAATGAGCAGTTCTTC
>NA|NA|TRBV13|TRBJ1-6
CASSLVSSDNSPLHF
TGTGCCAGCAGCTTAGTGAGTTCTGATAATTCACCCCTCCACTTT
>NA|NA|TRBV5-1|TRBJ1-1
CASSPTGGRDAFF
TGCGCCAGCAGCCCCACGGGGGGCAGGGATGCTTTCTTT
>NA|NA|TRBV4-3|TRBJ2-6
CASSYLGVLSSGANVLTF
TGCGCCAGCAGCTACTTGGGGGTGCTGAGCTCTGGGGCCAACGTCCTGACTTTC